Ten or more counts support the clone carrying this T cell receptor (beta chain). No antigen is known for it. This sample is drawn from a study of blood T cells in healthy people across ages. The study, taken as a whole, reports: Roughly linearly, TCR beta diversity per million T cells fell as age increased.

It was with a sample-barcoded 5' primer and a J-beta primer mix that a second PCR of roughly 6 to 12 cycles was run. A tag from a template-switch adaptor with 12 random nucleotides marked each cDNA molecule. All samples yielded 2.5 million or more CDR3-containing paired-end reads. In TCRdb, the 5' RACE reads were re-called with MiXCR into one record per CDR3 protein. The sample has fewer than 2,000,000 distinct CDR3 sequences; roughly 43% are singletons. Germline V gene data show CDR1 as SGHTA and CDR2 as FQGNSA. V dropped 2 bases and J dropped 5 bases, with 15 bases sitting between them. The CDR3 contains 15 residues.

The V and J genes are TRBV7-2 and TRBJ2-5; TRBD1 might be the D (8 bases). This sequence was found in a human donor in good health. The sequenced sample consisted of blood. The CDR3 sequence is CASSLTGGGLETQYF. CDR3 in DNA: TGTGCCAGCAGCTTAACAGGGGGGGGCCTGGAGACCCAGTACTTC.